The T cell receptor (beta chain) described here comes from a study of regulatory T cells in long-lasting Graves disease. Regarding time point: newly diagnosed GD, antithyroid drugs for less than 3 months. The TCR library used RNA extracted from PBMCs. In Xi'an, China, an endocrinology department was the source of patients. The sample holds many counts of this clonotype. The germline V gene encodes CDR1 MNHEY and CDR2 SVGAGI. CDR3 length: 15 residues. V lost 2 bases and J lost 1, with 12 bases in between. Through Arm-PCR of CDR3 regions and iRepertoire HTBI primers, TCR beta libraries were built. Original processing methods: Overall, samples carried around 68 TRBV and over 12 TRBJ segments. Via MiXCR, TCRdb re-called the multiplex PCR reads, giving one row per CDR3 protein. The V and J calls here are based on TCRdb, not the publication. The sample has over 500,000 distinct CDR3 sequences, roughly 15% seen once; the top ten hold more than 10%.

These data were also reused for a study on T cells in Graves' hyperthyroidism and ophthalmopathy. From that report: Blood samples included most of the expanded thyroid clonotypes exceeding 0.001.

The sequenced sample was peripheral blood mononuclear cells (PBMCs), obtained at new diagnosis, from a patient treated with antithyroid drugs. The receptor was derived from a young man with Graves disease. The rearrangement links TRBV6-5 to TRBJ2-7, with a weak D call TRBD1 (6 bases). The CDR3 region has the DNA TGTGCCAGCAGTTACGGACGAGGACAGTCCTACGAGCAGTACTTC. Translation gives CASSYGRGQSYEQYF.